This is a list of T cell receptor beta chains from one sample in a study of shared clonotypes between healthy human individuals. Method: immunoSEQ multiplex PCR; TCRdb's copy keeps in-frame clones and lacks some. The repertoire consists of roughly 2 million clones, with approximately 96% occurring once and the leading ten covering over 0.1%. Material: naive CD4+ T cells sorted from blood. The receptor set was obtained from a man in his late teens or twenties in good health. Each CDR3 is given with its conserved first and last residue. Each record gives: clone size, J gene, V gene, D gene, CDR3 DNA, CDR3 protein. D genes are given only for firm matches. Not every row has a clone size; where given, it reads once, few, many or a size class.

clone size: NA
J gene: TRBJ2-7
V gene: TRBV6-5
D gene: NA
CDR3 DNA: TGTGCCAGCAGTCGGGGCCCCCCCTACGAGCAGTACTTC
CDR3 protein: CASSRGPPYEQYF

clone size: NA
J gene: TRBJ2-6
V gene: TRBV2
D gene: TRBD1
CDR3 DNA: TGTGCCAGCAGCGTGGACAGGGGTAGGGCCAACGTCCTGACTTTC
CDR3 protein: CASSVDRGRANVLTF

clone size: NA
J gene: TRBJ2-7
V gene: TRBV5-1
D gene: TRBD1
CDR3 DNA: TGCGCCAGCAGCAGCTCCTCGACAGGGAAGGGTTCCTACGAGCAGTACTTC
CDR3 protein: CASSSSSTGKGSYEQYF

clone size: NA
J gene: TRBJ2-1
V gene: TRBV11-2
D gene: TRBD2
CDR3 DNA: TGTGCCAGCCGGCTAGCGGGAGGTAATGAGCAGTTCTTC
CDR3 protein: CASRLAGGNEQFF

clone size: once
J gene: TRBJ2-2
V gene: TRBV2
D gene: TRBD1
CDR3 DNA: TGTGCCAGCAGTAGGGACAGGGCGAACACCGGGGAGCTGTTTTTT
CDR3 protein: CASSRDRANTGELFF

clone size: NA
J gene: TRBJ2-7
V gene: TRBV6-5
D gene: TRBD2
CDR3 DNA: TGTGCCAGCAGACCCCCACCCGGGACTAGTGCTGAGCAGTACTTC
CDR3 protein: CASRPPPGTSAEQYF

clone size: once
J gene: TRBJ2-7
V gene: TRBV19
D gene: NA
CDR3 DNA: TGTGCCAGTAGTGACATCACGAATCCCTACGAGCAGTACTTC
CDR3 protein: CASSDITNPYEQYF

clone size: NA
J gene: TRBJ2-1
V gene: TRBV14
D gene: TRBD1
CDR3 DNA: TGTGCCAGCAGCCAAGACCTCGGCGGTGACAGGGGCAATGAGCAGTTCTTC
CDR3 protein: CASSQDLGGDRGNEQFF

clone size: NA
J gene: TRBJ1-2
V gene: TRBV18
D gene: TRBD1
CDR3 DNA: TGTGCCAGCTCACCGGGGCAGGGGGCCCATTATGGCTACACCTTC
CDR3 protein: CASSPGQGAHYGYTF

clone size: NA
J gene: TRBJ2-3
V gene: TRBV5-4
D gene: NA
CDR3 DNA: TGTGCCAGCAGCCCGGGGACCAGGACCGCACGGGATACGCAGTATTTT
CDR3 protein: CASSPGTRTARDTQYF

clone size: NA
J gene: TRBJ2-7
V gene: TRBV7-2
D gene: NA
CDR3 DNA: TGTGCCAGCAGCTTTGGGGGGCCCTACGAGCAGTACTTC
CDR3 protein: CASSFGGPYEQYF

clone size: once
J gene: TRBJ1-2
V gene: TRBV28
D gene: TRBD1
CDR3 DNA: TGTGCCAGCAGTTTCGGGACAGCTTTAAACTATGGCTACACCTTC
CDR3 protein: CASSFGTALNYGYTF

clone size: NA
J gene: TRBJ2-7
V gene: TRBV2
D gene: NA
CDR3 DNA: TGTGCCAGCAATGGCCGAGAAACGTACTCCTACGAGCAGTACTTC
CDR3 protein: CASNGRETYSYEQYF

clone size: NA
J gene: TRBJ2-7
V gene: TRBV7-2
D gene: NA
CDR3 DNA: TGTGCCAGCAGCTCGAAGCACGCCATTGGAAGTTGGTACTTC
CDR3 protein: CASSSKHAIGSWYF

clone size: NA
J gene: TRBJ2-2
V gene: TRBV18
D gene: NA
CDR3 DNA: TGTGCCAGCTCACCCCTCAACCCGGGACTCGCTAATGGGGAGCTGTTTTTT
CDR3 protein: CASSPLNPGLANGELFF

clone size: NA
J gene: TRBJ1-5
V gene: TRBV30
D gene: NA
CDR3 DNA: TGTGCCTGGGGCCCAGGGGGCAATCAGCCCCAGCATTTT
CDR3 protein: CAWGPGGNQPQHF

clone size: NA
J gene: TRBJ2-5
V gene: TRBV19
D gene: NA
CDR3 DNA: TGTGCCACTCCTCGGACAGAGGTAGAGACCCAGTACTTC
CDR3 protein: CATPRTEVETQYF

clone size: NA
J gene: TRBJ2-1
V gene: TRBV30
D gene: TRBD2
CDR3 DNA: TGTGCCTGGAGTGTAAGTAGCGGGGGGAACCATGAGCAGTTCTTC
CDR3 protein: CAWSVSSGGNHEQFF

clone size: NA
J gene: TRBJ2-7
V gene: TRBV6-5
D gene: NA
CDR3 DNA: TGTGCCAGCAGCCGGGGACTCCAGAGCTCCTACGAGCAGTACTTC
CDR3 protein: CASSRGLQSSYEQYF

clone size: NA
J gene: TRBJ2-5
V gene: TRBV5-1
D gene: NA
CDR3 DNA: TGCGCCAGCAGCCCCACCCAGCAGGTACAAGAGACCCAGTACTTC
CDR3 protein: CASSPTQQVQETQYF

clone size: NA
J gene: TRBJ2-4
V gene: TRBV15
D gene: TRBD2
CDR3 DNA: TGTGCCACCAGCAGAGATAGGGGACTAGCTCTTCAGTACTTC
CDR3 protein: CATSRDRGLALQYF

clone size: NA
J gene: TRBJ1-4
V gene: TRBV6-5
D gene: NA
CDR3 DNA: TGTGCCAGCAGAGCGGATGGAAGGACTAATGAAAAACTGTTTTTT
CDR3 protein: CASRADGRTNEKLFF

clone size: NA
J gene: TRBJ2-3
V gene: TRBV5-1
D gene: NA
CDR3 DNA: TGCGCCAGCAGCGAAGGACACCGAAGCACAGATACGCAGTATTTT
CDR3 protein: CASSEGHRSTDTQYF

clone size: NA
J gene: TRBJ1-4
V gene: TRBV6-5
D gene: NA
CDR3 DNA: TGTGCCAGCAGTTGGGATGAAAAACTGTTTTTT
CDR3 protein: CASSWDEKLFF

clone size: NA
J gene: TRBJ1-2
V gene: TRBV5-4
D gene: TRBD1
CDR3 DNA: TGTGCCAGCAGCACAGGGGGTAACTATGGCTACACCTTC
CDR3 protein: CASSTGGNYGYTF

clone size: NA
J gene: TRBJ2-1
V gene: TRBV27
D gene: NA
CDR3 DNA: TGTGCCAGCAGTTTTGGACCGCAGAGCTCCTACAATGAGCAGTTCTTC
CDR3 protein: CASSFGPQSSYNEQFF

clone size: NA
J gene: TRBJ2-7
V gene: TRBV5-4
D gene: TRBD2
CDR3 DNA: TGTGCCAGCAGCTCACCTGGACTAGCGGGCGTTACCTACGAGCAGTACTTC
CDR3 protein: CASSSPGLAGVTYEQYF

clone size: NA
J gene: TRBJ2-3
V gene: TRBV19
D gene: NA
CDR3 DNA: TGTGCCAGTAGTGAGCTAGGTGGGGATACGCAGTATTTT
CDR3 protein: CASSELGGDTQYF

clone size: NA
J gene: TRBJ1-1
V gene: TRBV7-9
D gene: NA
CDR3 DNA: TGTGCCAGCAGCCAGGGAGGGCCTGAAGCTTTCTTT
CDR3 protein: CASSQGGPEAFF

clone size: NA
J gene: TRBJ2-6
V gene: TRBV19
D gene: NA
CDR3 DNA: TGTGCCAGTCGGTACTCTGGGGCCAACGTCCTGACTTTC
CDR3 protein: CASRYSGANVLTF

clone size: NA
J gene: TRBJ1-5
V gene: TRBV14
D gene: TRBD1
CDR3 DNA: TGTGCCAGCAGCCACACAGGGGCTCGTCAGCCCCAGCATTTT
CDR3 protein: CASSHTGARQPQHF

clone size: NA
J gene: TRBJ1-2
V gene: TRBV6-1
D gene: NA
CDR3 DNA: TGTGCCAGCAGTGGTACAGGGTTCGGCTACACCTTC
CDR3 protein: CASSGTGFGYTF

clone size: NA
J gene: TRBJ2-7
V gene: TRBV9
D gene: TRBD1
CDR3 DNA: TGTGCCAGCAGCCCCCGAGACTTAGACAGGGCTGGAGAGCAGTACTTC
CDR3 protein: CASSPRDLDRAGEQYF

clone size: once
J gene: TRBJ2-7
V gene: TRBV5-4
D gene: TRBD2
CDR3 DNA: TGTGCCAGCGCTCACGAACCGGGACTAGGTATTGAGCAGTACTTC
CDR3 protein: CASAHEPGLGIEQYF

clone size: NA
J gene: TRBJ1-1
V gene: TRBV19
D gene: NA
CDR3 DNA: TGTGCCAGTAGTATACAGGGGCGGATCACTGAAGCTTTCTTT
CDR3 protein: CASSIQGRITEAFF

clone size: NA
J gene: TRBJ2-5
V gene: TRBV5-1
D gene: NA
CDR3 DNA: TGCGCCAGCAGCTTGGTAACGCCGGGAGTAGAGACCCAGTACTTC
CDR3 protein: CASSLVTPGVETQYF

clone size: NA
J gene: TRBJ2-3
V gene: TRBV28
D gene: TRBD2
CDR3 DNA: TGTGCCAGCAGTTTAAGGTCTAGCGGGGGTAGGACAGATACGCAGTATTTT
CDR3 protein: CASSLRSSGGRTDTQYF

clone size: once
J gene: TRBJ1-2
V gene: TRBV5-4
D gene: NA
CDR3 DNA: TGTGCCAGCAGTCCCGGGGCCAACTATGGCTACACCTTC
CDR3 protein: CASSPGANYGYTF

clone size: NA
J gene: TRBJ1-2
V gene: TRBV10-3
D gene: NA
CDR3 DNA: TGTGCCATCAGTGAAAAACCCTTCTATGGCTACACCTTC
CDR3 protein: CAISEKPFYGYTF

clone size: NA
J gene: TRBJ1-1
V gene: TRBV9
D gene: NA
CDR3 DNA: TGTGCCAGCAGCGTAGTATTTCAGCCAAACGAAGCTTTCTTT
CDR3 protein: CASSVVFQPNEAFF

clone size: NA
J gene: TRBJ2-7
V gene: TRBV7-2
D gene: TRBD2
CDR3 DNA: TGTGCCAGCAGCCTAGGGGGTAGTGCTAGCGGGAGAACCGCCTACGAGCAGTACTTC
CDR3 protein: CASSLGGSASGRTAYEQYF

clone size: NA
J gene: TRBJ2-7
V gene: TRBV7-9
D gene: TRBD2
CDR3 DNA: TGTGCCAGTCGGGGACTAAGGAACTACGAGCAGTACTTC
CDR3 protein: CASRGLRNYEQYF

clone size: NA
J gene: TRBJ1-6
V gene: TRBV5-4
D gene: NA
CDR3 DNA: TGTGCCACCCTCCGGGACCCCAATTCACCCCTCCACTTT
CDR3 protein: CATLRDPNSPLHF

clone size: NA
J gene: TRBJ1-6
V gene: TRBV11-2
D gene: NA
CDR3 DNA: TGTGCCAGCAGCTTATTGACCGCAGGGGCCTATAATTCACCCCTCCACTTT
CDR3 protein: CASSLLTAGAYNSPLHF

clone size: few
J gene: TRBJ2-2
V gene: TRBV5-1
D gene: TRBD2
CDR3 DNA: TGCGCCAGCAGCTTGGATCCTAGCGGGAACACCGGGGAGCTGTTTTTT
CDR3 protein: CASSLDPSGNTGELFF

clone size: NA
J gene: TRBJ2-4
V gene: TRBV7-6
D gene: NA
CDR3 DNA: TGTGCCAGCAGCTTAAGCCCCTGGGGCCAGAACATTCAGTACTTC
CDR3 protein: CASSLSPWGQNIQYF

clone size: NA
J gene: TRBJ1-1
V gene: TRBV30
D gene: NA
CDR3 DNA: TGTGCCTGGGAGGGACAAACGAACACTGAAGCTTTCTTT
CDR3 protein: CAWEGQTNTEAFF

clone size: NA
J gene: TRBJ2-2
V gene: TRBV2
D gene: TRBD1
CDR3 DNA: TGTGCCATGCAAGGACAGGTTAACACCGGGGAGCTGTTTTTT
CDR3 protein: CAMQGQVNTGELFF

clone size: NA
J gene: TRBJ2-3
V gene: TRBV30
D gene: NA
CDR3 DNA: TGTGCCTGGAGCCTGGGTCCCCTTCTCTATTTT
CDR3 protein: CAWSLGPLLYF

clone size: NA
J gene: TRBJ2-7
V gene: TRBV21-1
D gene: NA
CDR3 DNA: TGTGCCAGCAGCACCCCCTGCTCGCTAGGTGCCTACGAGCAGTACTTC
CDR3 protein: CASSTPCSLGAYEQYF

clone size: NA
J gene: TRBJ2-7
V gene: TRBV4-1
D gene: NA
CDR3 DNA: TGCGCCAGCAGCCACGGAGCACCTTACGAGCAGTACTTC
CDR3 protein: CASSHGAPYEQYF

clone size: NA
J gene: TRBJ1-5
V gene: TRBV6-5
D gene: NA
CDR3 DNA: TGTGCCAGCAGTTACGATGGGTATAGCAATCAGCCCCAGCATTTT
CDR3 protein: CASSYDGYSNQPQHF

clone size: NA
J gene: TRBJ1-6
V gene: TRBV2
D gene: NA
CDR3 DNA: TGTGCCAGCAGTGCGGGTCCGAATTCACCCCTCCACTTT
CDR3 protein: CASSAGPNSPLHF

clone size: NA
J gene: TRBJ1-1
V gene: TRBV5-1
D gene: TRBD1
CDR3 DNA: TGCGCCAGCAGCGCCCTGACAGGGACGAACACTGAAGCTTTCTTT
CDR3 protein: CASSALTGTNTEAFF

clone size: NA
J gene: TRBJ2-1
V gene: TRBV10-3
D gene: NA
CDR3 DNA: TGTGCCATCAGTGCGAACCACAATGAGCAGTTCTTC
CDR3 protein: CAISANHNEQFF

clone size: NA
J gene: TRBJ2-5
V gene: TRBV2
D gene: NA
CDR3 DNA: TGTGCCAGCAGTGAAGCGCAGGGAGGGACCCAGTACTTC
CDR3 protein: CASSEAQGGTQYF

clone size: NA
J gene: TRBJ1-3
V gene: TRBV6-6
D gene: TRBD1
CDR3 DNA: TGTGCCAGCAGACCGGGACAGGGAAACACCATATATTTT
CDR3 protein: CASRPGQGNTIYF

clone size: NA
J gene: TRBJ1-4
V gene: TRBV10-3
D gene: NA
CDR3 DNA: TGTGCCATCAGTGACGGACAGTCTAATGAAAAACTGTTTTTT
CDR3 protein: CAISDGQSNEKLFF

clone size: NA
J gene: TRBJ2-3
V gene: TRBV9
D gene: TRBD2
CDR3 DNA: TGTGCCAGCAGCTTTAGCGGGAACTTACCTGCGGATACGCAGTATTTT
CDR3 protein: CASSFSGNLPADTQYF

clone size: NA
J gene: TRBJ1-6
V gene: TRBV27
D gene: TRBD1
CDR3 DNA: TGTGCCAGCAGTTTAGCGGGACAGCTCTATAATTCACCCCTCCACTTT
CDR3 protein: CASSLAGQLYNSPLHF